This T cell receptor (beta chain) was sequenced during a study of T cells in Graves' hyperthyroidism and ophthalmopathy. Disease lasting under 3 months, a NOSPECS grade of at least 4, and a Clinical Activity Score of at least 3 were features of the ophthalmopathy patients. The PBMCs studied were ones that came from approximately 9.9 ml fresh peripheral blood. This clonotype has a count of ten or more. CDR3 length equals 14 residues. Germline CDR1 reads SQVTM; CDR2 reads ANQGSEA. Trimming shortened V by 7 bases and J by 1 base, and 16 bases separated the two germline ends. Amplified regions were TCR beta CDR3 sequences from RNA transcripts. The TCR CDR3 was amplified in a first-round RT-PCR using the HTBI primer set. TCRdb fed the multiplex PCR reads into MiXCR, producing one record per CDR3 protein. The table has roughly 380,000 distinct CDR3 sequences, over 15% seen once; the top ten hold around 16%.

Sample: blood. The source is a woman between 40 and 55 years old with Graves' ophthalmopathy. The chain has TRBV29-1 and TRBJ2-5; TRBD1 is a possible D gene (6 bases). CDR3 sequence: CSANNRVGQETQYF. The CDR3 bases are TGCAGCGCAAACAACAGGGTGGGCCAAGAGACCCAGTACTTC.